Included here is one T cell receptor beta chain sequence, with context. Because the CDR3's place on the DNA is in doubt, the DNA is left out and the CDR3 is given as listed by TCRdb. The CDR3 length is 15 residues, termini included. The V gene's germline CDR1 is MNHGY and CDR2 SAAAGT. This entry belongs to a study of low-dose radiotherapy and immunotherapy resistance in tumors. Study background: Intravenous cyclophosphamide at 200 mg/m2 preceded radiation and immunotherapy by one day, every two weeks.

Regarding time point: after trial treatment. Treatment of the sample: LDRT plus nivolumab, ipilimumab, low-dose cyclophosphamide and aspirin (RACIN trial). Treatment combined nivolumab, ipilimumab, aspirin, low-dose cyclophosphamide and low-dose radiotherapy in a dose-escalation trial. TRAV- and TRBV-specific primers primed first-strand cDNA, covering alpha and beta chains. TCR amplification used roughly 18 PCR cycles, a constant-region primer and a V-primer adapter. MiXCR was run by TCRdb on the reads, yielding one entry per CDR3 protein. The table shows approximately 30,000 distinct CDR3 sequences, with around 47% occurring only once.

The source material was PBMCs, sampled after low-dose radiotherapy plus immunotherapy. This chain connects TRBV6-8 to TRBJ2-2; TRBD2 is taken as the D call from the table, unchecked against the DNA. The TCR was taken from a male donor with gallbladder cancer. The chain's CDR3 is CANIASGSIGELFFF.